The rows below give T cell receptor beta chains drawn from one sample of a study of vaccination and CD4 T cells after COVID-19. A single record per CDR3 protein comes from TCRdb applying MiXCR to the PCR reads. There are some 20,000 distinct CDR3 sequences in the sample; approximately 33% occur only once, and 15% lies in the top ten. Antigens for these TCRs are unknown. The sample taken for sequencing was cultured CD4+ T cells from blood. The source is a human donor with COVID-19. Both conserved end residues are part of each CDR3. A D gene is named only where the DNA matches it firmly. Rows may omit the clone size; those that give it use once, few, many or a size class.

TRBJ1-1 | few | NA | TRBV5-8 | TGTGCCAGCAGCTTGGGTGTCAGGGGTATGAACACTGAAGCTTTCTTT | CASSLGVRGMNTEAFF
TRBJ1-5 | NA | NA | TRBV20-1 | TGCAGTGCTCGGGCGAGAAGTGGCAATCAGCCCCAGCATTTT | CSARARSGNQPQHF
TRBJ1-3 | NA | TRBD1 | TRBV18 | TGTGCCAGCTCACGGGACAGCGTAGCCTCTGGAAACACCATATATTTT | CASSRDSVASGNTIYF
TRBJ1-1 | NA | NA | TRBV18 | TGTGCCAGCTCACTAAACAGGGCGGACACTGAAGCTTTCTTT | CASSLNRADTEAFF
TRBJ1-6 | few | NA | TRBV6-1 | TGTGCCAGCAGTGGGGGAATATTTTATAATTCACCCCTCCACTTT | CASSGGIFYNSPLHF
TRBJ1-6 | NA | TRBD1 | TRBV25-1 | TGTGCCAGCAGTGGGGGACAGGACCATTCACCCCTCCACTTT | CASSGGQDHSPLHF
TRBJ1-5 | few | TRBD1 | TRBV6-1 | TGTGCCAGCAGTACCGGGACAGGGGATTATCAGCCCCAGCATTTT | CASSTGTGDYQPQHF
TRBJ1-1 | NA | TRBD1 | TRBV28 | TGTGCCAGCAGTTCATCAGGGGGCTGGGGCTCTGAAGCTTTCTTT | CASSSSGGWGSEAFF
TRBJ1-5 | NA | NA | TRBV18 | TGTGCCAGCTCACCGTCAGGGTTAAATCAGCCCCAGCATTTT | CASSPSGLNQPQHF
TRBJ2-1 | few | TRBD1 | TRBV4-2 | TGTGCCAGCAGCCAAGGGGACAGTTACAATGAGCAGTTCTTC | CASSQGDSYNEQFF
TRBJ2-4 | NA | TRBD2 | TRBV7-2 | TGTGCCAGCAGCCGAGCGGGACCGATGATTCAGTACTTC | CASSRAGPMIQYF
TRBJ2-7 | once | NA | TRBV7-2 | TGTGCCAGCAGGATCCAGAACTACGAGCAGTACTTC | CASRIQNYEQYF
TRBJ1-2 | NA | NA | TRBV19 | TGTGCCAGTAGTATCGACAGCTATGGCTACACCTTC | CASSIDSYGYTF
TRBJ2-3 | few | NA | TRBV10-3 | TGTGCCGTACAGGGACGGGGAAGCACAGATACGCAGTATTTT | CAVQGRGSTDTQYF
TRBJ1-6 | few | TRBD1 | TRBV19 | TGTGCCAGTTCCCCGATGGGCAGGGGGGATAATTCACCCCTCCACTTT | CASSPMGRGDNSPLHF